The 2 T cell receptor beta chains below come from one sample, sequenced in a study of blood T cell repertoires in COVID-19. TCRdb's table, derived via immunoSEQ multiplex PCR, lists solely in-frame clones and lacks some. Here the sample spans 55,000 to 75,000 clones, about four fifths being singletons. Material for sequencing was peripheral blood. These receptors all come from a man between 70 and 80 years old who had recovered from COVID-19.

This chain connects TRBV11-2 to TRBJ2-1; 11 bases are shared with TRBD2. Germline trimming cut 4 bases from V and 7 bases from J; bases unmatched to any gene: 6. Germline CDR1 is SGHAT and CDR2 is FQNNGV. This CDR3 region has 15 residues. CDR3 protein: CASSSLAGGRNEQFF. The DNA for the CDR3 is TGTGCCAGCAGCTCCTTAGCGGGAGGGCGGAATGAGCAGTTCTTC. Full variable domain (outside the CDR3, taken from reference TRBV11-2 and TRBJ2-1): EAGVAQSPRYKIIEKRQSVAFWCNPISGHATLYWYQQILGQGPKLLIQFQNNGVVDDSQLPKDRFSAERLKGVDSTLKIQPAKLEDSAVYLCASSSLAGGRNEQFFGPGTRLTVL.

The V call is TRBV7-2, the J call TRBJ2-5; 9 bases map to TRBD2. The junction had 14 bases not matched to a gene; V was cut back by 5 bases and J by 4 bases. Germline V gene lookup returns CDR1 SGHTA and CDR2 FQGNSA. The length of the CDR3 is 17 residues. The CDR3 sequence is CASSPRGGSGSRETQYF. The CDR3 DNA reads TGTGCCAGCAGCCCCCGAGGGGGTAGCGGGAGTCGAGAGACCCAGTACTTC.